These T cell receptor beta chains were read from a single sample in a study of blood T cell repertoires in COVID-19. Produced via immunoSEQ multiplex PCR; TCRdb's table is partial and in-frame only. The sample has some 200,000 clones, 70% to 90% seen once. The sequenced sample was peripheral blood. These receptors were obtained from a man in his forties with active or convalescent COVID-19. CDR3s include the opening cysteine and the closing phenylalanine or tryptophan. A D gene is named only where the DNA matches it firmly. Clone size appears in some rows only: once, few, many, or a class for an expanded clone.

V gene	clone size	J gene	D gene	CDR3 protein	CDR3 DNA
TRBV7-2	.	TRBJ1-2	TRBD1	CASSLDRGISSF	TGTGCCAGCAGCTTGGACAGGGGTATCTCCTCCTTC
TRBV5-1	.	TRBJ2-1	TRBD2	CASGGGTSRNEQFF	TGCGCCAGCGGAGGCGGGACTAGTCGGAATGAGCAGTTCTTC
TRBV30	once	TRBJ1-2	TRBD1	CAWSGQGDRGYGYTF	TGTGCCTGGTCAGGACAGGGGGATCGAGGCTATGGCTACACCTTC
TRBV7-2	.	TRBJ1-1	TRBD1	CASSWTGQSQAFF	TGTGCCAGCAGCTGGACAGGGCAAAGTCAAGCTTTCTTT
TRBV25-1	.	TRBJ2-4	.	CASSLGGRGRNIQYF	TGTGCCAGCAGCCTTGGGGGCAGGGGAAGGAACATTCAGTACTTC
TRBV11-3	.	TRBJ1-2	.	CASSLDAGTYGYTF	TGTGCCAGCAGCTTAGATGCGGGGACGTATGGCTACACCTTC
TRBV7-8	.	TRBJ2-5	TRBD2	CASSPRAGRAASGMETQYF	TGTGCCAGCAGCCCCAGGGCGGGCAGGGCGGCTAGCGGGATGGAGACCCAGTACTTC
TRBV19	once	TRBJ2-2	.	CASRRTPNTGELFF	TGTGCCAGTAGGAGGACACCCAACACCGGGGAGCTGTTTTTT
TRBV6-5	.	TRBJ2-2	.	CASSYGQGSTGELFF	TGTGCCAGCAGTTACGGGCAGGGTTCCACCGGGGAGCTGTTTTTT
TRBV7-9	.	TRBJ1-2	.	CASSSLEATNYGYTF	TGTGCCAGCAGCTCGCTCGAGGCAACTAACTATGGCTACACCTTC
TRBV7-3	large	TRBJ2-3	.	CASSLIHTDTQYF	TGTGCCAGCAGCTTAATACACACAGATACGCAGTATTTT
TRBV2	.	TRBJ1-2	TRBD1	CASKQDREGYGYTF	TGTGCCAGCAAACAGGACAGGGAAGGCTATGGCTACACCTTC
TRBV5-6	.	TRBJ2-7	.	CASSGYKQAYEQYF	TGTGCCAGCAGCGGATACAAACAGGCCTACGAGCAGTACTTC
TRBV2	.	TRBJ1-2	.	CASSPGTVANYGYTF	TGTGCCAGCAGCCCAGGGACTGTAGCTAACTATGGCTACACCTTC
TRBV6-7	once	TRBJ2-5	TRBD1	CASSYSGTGGQETQYF	TGTGCCAGCAGTTACTCCGGGACAGGGGGACAGGAGACCCAGTACTTC
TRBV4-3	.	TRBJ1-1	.	CASSQSFRREMGAFF	TGCGCCAGCAGCCAAAGCTTTCGCAGGGAAATGGGAGCTTTCTTT
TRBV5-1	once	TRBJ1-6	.	CASSLGQVHESPLHF	TGCGCCAGCAGCTTGGGTCAGGTTCATGAATCACCCCTCCACTTT
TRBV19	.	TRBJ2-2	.	CASSPQGVTGELFF	TGTGCCAGTAGTCCACAGGGTGTCACCGGGGAGCTGTTTTTT
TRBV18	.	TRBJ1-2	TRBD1	CASSLDRGRYGYTF	TGTGCCAGCTCACTGGACAGGGGACGCTATGGCTACACCTTC
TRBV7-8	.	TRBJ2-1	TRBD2	CASSRGSGGANEQFF	TGTGCCAGCAGCCGAGGTAGCGGGGGGGCCAATGAGCAGTTCTTC
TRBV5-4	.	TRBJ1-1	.	CASSSDTEAFF	TGTGCCAGCAGCTCTGACACTGAAGCTTTCTTT
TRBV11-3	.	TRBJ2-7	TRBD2	CASSSSGGNYEQYF	TGTGCCAGCAGCTCTAGCGGGGGTAACTACGAGCAGTACTTC
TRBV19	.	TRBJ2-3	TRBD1	CASSINAPGQGATDTQYF	TGTGCCAGTAGTATAAATGCCCCGGGACAGGGGGCAACAGATACGCAGTATTTT
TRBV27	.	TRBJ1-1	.	CASSPYRGWGDTEAFF	TGTGCCAGCAGTCCCTACCGGGGGTGGGGGGACACTGAAGCTTTCTTT
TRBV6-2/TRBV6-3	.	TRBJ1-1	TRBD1	CASSIGDSENTEAFF	TGTGCCAGCAGTATAGGGGACAGCGAGAACACTGAAGCTTTCTTT
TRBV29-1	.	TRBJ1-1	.	CSVAQSNTEAFF	TGCAGCGTTGCTCAGTCGAACACTGAAGCTTTCTTT
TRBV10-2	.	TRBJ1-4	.	CASSAGGEKLFF	TGCGCCAGCAGTGCCGGTGGTGAAAAACTGTTTTTT
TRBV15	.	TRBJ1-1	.	CATSRGTANTEAFF	TGTGCCACCAGCAGAGGGACAGCCAACACTGAAGCTTTCTTT
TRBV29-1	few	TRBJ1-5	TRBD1	CSVSDRGKPQHF	TGCAGCGTTTCCGACAGGGGTAAGCCCCAGCATTTT
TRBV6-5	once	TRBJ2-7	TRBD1	CASSSAGGYEQYF	TGTGCCAGCAGTTCCGCAGGGGGCTACGAGCAGTACTTC
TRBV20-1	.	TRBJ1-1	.	CSASSRRGRMNTEAFF	TGCAGTGCTAGTTCCAGGAGGGGACGTATGAACACTGAAGCTTTCTTT
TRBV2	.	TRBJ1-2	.	CASSVALPGFMNGYTF	TGTGCCAGCAGTGTTGCCCTACCCGGGTTTATGAATGGCTACACCTTC
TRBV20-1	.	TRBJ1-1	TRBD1	CSASSPQGKYTEAFF	TGCAGTGCTAGTTCTCCACAGGGGAAGTACACTGAAGCTTTCTTT
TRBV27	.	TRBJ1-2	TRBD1	CASSPRTGVLANYGYTF	TGTGCCAGCAGTCCTAGGACAGGGGTTCTGGCTAACTATGGCTACACCTTC
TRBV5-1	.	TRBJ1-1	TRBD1	CASRTYTTGSSTEAFF	TGCGCCAGCAGAACCTACACGACAGGGTCCTCCACTGAAGCTTTCTTT
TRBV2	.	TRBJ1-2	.	CASSDPRRNYGYTF	TGTGCCAGCAGTGACCCACGTAGAAACTATGGCTACACCTTC
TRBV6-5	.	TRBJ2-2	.	CASSYSIVENTGELFF	TGTGCCAGCAGTTACTCGATAGTAGAAAACACCGGGGAGCTGTTTTTT
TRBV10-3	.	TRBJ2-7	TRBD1	CAISRIGTGGYEQYF	TGTGCCATCAGCCGGATTGGGACAGGGGGCTACGAGCAGTACTTC
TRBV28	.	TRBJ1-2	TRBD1	CASSPTGGLGYGYTF	TGTGCCAGCAGTCCCACAGGGGGCTTAGGCTATGGCTACACCTTC
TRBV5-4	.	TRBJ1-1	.	CASSLALEFEAFF	TGTGCCAGCAGCTTGGCCCTCGAGTTTGAAGCTTTCTTT
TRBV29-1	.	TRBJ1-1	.	CSVRPGWVGNTEAFF	TGCAGCGTTCGCCCGGGGTGGGTTGGGAACACTGAAGCTTTCTTT
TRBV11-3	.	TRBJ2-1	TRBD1	CASSLATTGEQFF	TGTGCCAGCAGCCTCGCCACGACAGGGGAGCAGTTCTTC